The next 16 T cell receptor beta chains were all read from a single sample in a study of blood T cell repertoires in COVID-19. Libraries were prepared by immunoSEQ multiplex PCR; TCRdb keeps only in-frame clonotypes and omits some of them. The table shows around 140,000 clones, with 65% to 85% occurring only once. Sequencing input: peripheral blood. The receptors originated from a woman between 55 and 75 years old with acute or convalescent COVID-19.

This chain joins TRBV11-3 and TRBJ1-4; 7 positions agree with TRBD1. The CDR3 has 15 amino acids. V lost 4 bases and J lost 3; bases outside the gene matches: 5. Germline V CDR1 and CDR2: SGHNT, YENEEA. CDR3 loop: CASSYRGLPNEKLFF. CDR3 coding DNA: TGTGCCAGCAGCTACAGGGGATTGCCTAATGAAAAACTGTTTTTT.

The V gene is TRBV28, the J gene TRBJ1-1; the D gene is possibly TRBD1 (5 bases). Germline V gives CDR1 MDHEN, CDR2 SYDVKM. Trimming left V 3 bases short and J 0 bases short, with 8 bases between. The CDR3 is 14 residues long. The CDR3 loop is CASSFRGVNTEAFF. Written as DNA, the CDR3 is TGTGCCAGCAGTTTTCGGGGGGTGAACACTGAAGCTTTCTTT.

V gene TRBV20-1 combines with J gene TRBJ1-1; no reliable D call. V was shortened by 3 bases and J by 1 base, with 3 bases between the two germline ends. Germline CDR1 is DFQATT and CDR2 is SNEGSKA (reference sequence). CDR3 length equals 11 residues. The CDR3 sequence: CSASGNTEAFF. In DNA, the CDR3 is TGCAGTGCTAGCGGGAACACTGAAGCTTTCTTT.

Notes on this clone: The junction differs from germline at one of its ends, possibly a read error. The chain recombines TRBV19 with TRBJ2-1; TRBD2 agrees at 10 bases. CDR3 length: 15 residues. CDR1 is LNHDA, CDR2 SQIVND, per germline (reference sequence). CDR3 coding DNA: TGTGCCAGTAGTATAGCTAGCGGGAGCCACAATGAGCAATTCTTC. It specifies CASSIASGSHNEQFF. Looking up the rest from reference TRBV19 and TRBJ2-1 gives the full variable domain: DGGITQSPKYLFRKEGQNVTLSCEQNLNHDAMYWYRQDPGQGLRLIYYSQIVNDFQKGDIAEGYSVSREKKESFPLTVTSAQKNPTAFYLCASSIASGSHNEQFFGPGTRLTVL.

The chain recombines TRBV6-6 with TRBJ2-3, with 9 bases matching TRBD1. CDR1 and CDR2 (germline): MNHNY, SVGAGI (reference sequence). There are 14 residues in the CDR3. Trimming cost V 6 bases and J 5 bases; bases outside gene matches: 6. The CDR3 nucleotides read TGTGCCAGCAGGGGACAGGGCAAAGTAGATACGCAGTATTTT. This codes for CASRGQGKVDTQYF.

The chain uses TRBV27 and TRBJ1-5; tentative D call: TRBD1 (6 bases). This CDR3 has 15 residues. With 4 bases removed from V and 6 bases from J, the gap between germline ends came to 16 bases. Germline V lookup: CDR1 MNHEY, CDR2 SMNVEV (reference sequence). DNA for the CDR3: TGTGCCAGCAGTTCGCGCTCAGGGGTTGGTCAGCCCCAGCATTTT. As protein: CASSSRSGVGQPQHF.

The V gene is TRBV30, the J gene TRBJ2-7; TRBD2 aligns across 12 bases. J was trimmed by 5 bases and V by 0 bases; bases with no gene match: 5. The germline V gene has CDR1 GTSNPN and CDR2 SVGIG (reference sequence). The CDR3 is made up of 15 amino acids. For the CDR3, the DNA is TGTGCCTGGAGTGTAGGACTAGCGGGATCCCACGAGCAGTACTTC. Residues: CAWSVGLAGSHEQYF.

The CDR3 DNA sequence: TGTGCCAGCAGTTCGCCTTTGAGACAGAGCTCCTACGAGCAGTACTTC. Amino acids: CASSSPLRQSSYEQYF. J is TRBJ2-7 and V is TRBV28, with D perhaps matching TRBD1 (5 bases). Per the germline V gene, CDR1 is MDHEN and CDR2 is SYDVKM. V was pared by 4 bases and J by 0 bases, with 16 bases between. The CDR3 loop spans 16 amino acids.

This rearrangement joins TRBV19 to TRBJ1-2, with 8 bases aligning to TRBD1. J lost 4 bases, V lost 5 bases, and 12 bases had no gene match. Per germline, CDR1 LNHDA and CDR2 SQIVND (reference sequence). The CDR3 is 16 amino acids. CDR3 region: CASSGLYGQGTYGYTF. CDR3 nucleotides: TGTGCCAGTAGTGGTTTATACGGACAGGGTACCTATGGCTACACCTTC.

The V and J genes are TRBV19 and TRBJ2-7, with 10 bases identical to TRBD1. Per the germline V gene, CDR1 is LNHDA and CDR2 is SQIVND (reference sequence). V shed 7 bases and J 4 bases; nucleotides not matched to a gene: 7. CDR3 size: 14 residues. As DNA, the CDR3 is TGTGCCAGTACTATGGGGACAGGGGTGTACGAGCAGTACTTC. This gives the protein CASTMGTGVYEQYF.

Here the CDR3 DNA reads TGTGCCAGCAGGGCGGCAGATACGCAGTATTTT. It encodes CASRAADTQYF. This chain links TRBV2 with TRBJ2-3; D gene unclear. The CDR3 is made up of 11 amino acids. Trimming shortened V by 6 bases and J by 4 bases, and 5 bases separated the two germline ends. Looked up from germline, CDR1 is SNHLY and CDR2 is FYNNEI.

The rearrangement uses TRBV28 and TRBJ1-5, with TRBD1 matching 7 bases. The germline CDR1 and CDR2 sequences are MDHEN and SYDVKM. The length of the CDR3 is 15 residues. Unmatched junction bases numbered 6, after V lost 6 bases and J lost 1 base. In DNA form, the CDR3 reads TGTGCCAGCAGGGCACTGACAGGGAGCAATCAGCCCCAGCATTTT. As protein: CASRALTGSNQPQHF.

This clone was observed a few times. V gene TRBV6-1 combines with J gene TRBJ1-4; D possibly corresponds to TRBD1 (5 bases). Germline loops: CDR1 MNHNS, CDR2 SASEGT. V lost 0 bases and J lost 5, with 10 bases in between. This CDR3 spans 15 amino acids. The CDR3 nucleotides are TGTGCCAGCAGTGAAGCTGACAGAATCAATGAAAAACTGTTTTTT. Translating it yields CASSEADRINEKLFF.

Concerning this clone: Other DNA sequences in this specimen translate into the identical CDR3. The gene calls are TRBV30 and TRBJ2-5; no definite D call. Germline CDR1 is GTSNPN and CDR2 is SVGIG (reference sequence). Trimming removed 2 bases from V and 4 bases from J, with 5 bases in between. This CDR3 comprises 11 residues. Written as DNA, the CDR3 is TGTGCCTGGAGTCCGGGAGAGACCCAGTACTTC. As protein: CAWSPGETQYF.

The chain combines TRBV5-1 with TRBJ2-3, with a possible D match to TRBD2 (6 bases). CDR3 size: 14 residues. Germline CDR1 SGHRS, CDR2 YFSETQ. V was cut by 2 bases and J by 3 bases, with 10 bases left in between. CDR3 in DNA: TGCGCCAGCAGCTTTGGGGGGTCAACAGATACGCAGTATTTT. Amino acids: CASSFGGSTDTQYF.

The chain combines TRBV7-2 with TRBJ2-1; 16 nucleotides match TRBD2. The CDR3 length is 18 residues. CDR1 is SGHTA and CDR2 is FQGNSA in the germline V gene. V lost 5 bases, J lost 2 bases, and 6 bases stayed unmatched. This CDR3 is CASSRGTSGRGTYNEQFF. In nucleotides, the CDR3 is TGTGCCAGCAGCCGGGGGACTAGCGGGAGGGGTACCTACAATGAGCAGTTCTTC.